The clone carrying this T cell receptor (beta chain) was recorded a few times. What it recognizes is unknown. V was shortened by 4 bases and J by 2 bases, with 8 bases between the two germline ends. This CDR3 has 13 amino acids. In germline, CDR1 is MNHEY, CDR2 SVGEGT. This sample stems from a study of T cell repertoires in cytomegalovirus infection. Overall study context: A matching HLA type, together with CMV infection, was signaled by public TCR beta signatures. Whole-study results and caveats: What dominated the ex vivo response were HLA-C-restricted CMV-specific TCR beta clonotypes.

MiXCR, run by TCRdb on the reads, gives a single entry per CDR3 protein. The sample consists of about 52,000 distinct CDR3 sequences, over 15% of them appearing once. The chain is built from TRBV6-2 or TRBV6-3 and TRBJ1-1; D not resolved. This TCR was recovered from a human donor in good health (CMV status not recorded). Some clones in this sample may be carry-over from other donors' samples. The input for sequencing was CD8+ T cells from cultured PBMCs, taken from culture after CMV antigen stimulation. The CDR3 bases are TGTGCCAGCAGTTTCCGGGCAAACACTGAAGCTTTCTTT. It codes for CASSFRANTEAFF.